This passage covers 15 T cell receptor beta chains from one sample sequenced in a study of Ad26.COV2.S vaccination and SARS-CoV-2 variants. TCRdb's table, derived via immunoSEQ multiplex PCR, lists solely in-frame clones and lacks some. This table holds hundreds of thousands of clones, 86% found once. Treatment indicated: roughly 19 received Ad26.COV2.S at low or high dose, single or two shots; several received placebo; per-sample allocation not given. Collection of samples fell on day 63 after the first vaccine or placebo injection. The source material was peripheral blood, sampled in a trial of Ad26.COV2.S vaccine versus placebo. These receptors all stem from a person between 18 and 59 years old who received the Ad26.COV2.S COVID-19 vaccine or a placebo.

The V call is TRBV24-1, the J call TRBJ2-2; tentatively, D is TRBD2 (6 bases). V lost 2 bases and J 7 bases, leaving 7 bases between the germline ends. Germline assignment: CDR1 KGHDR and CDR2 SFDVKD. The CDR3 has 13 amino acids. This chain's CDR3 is CATSDWGDGELFF. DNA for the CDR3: TGTGCCACCAGTGATTGGGGGGACGGGGAGCTGTTTTTT.

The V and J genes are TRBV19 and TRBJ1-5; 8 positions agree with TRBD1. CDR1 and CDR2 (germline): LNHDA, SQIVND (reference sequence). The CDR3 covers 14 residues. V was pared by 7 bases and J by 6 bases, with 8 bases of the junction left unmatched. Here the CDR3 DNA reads TGTGCCAGTAACCCAGGGGGCGTTTCTCAGCCCCAGCATTTT. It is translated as CASNPGGVSQPQHF.

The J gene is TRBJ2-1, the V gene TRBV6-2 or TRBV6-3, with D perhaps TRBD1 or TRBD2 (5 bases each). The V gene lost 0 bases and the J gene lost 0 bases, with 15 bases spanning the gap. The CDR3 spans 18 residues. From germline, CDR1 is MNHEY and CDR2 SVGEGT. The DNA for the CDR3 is TGTGCCAGCAGTTACTCGACGGGGCCGGCCAGCTCCTACAATGAGCAGTTCTTC. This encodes CASSYSTGPASSYNEQFF.

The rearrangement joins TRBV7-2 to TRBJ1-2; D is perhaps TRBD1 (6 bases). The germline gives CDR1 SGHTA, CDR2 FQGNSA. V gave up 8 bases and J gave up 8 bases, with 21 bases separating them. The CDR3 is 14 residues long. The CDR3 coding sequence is TGTGCCAGCTCCTACACACAGGGAGAGAAGGGCTACACCTTC. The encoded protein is CASSYTQGEKGYTF.

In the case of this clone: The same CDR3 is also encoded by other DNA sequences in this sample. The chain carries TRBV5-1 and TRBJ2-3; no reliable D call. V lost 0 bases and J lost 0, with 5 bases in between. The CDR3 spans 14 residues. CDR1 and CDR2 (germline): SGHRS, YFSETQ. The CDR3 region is CASSLGSSTDTQYF. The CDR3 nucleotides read TGCGCCAGCAGCTTGGGTTCTAGCACAGATACGCAGTATTTT.

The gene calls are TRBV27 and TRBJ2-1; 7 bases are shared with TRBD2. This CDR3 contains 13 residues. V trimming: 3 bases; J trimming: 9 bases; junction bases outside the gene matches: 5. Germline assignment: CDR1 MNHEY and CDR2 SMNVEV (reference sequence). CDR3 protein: CASSFGGRGEQFF. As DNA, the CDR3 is TGTGCCAGCAGTTTCGGGGGGAGAGGTGAGCAGTTCTTC.

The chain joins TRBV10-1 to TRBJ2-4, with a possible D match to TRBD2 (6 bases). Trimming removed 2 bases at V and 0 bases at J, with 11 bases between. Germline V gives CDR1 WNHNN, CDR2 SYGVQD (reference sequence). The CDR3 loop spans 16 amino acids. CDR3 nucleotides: TGCGCCAGCAGTGAGGGGAGGTCGGGAGCCAAAAACATTCAGTACTTC. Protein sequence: CASSEGRSGAKNIQYF.

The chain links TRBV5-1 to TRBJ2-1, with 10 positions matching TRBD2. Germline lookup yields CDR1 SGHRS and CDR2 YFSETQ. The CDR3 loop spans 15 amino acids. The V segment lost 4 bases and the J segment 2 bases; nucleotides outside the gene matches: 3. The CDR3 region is CASSKLAGTYNEQFF. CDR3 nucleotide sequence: TGCGCCAGCAGCAAACTAGCGGGGACCTACAATGAGCAGTTCTTC.

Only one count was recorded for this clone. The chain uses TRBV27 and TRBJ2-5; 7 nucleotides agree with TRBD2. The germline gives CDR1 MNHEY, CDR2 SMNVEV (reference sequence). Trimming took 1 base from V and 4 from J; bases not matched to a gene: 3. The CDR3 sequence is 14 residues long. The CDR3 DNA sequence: TGTGCCAGCAGTTTATTCGGGAGGCGAGAGACCCAGTACTTC. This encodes CASSLFGRRETQYF.

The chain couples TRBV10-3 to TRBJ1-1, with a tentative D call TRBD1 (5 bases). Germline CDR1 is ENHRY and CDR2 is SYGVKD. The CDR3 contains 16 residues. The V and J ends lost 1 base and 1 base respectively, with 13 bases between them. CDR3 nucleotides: TGTGCCATCAGTGAGTTTGGGGCAGGGCCGAACACTGAAGCTTTCTTT. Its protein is CAISEFGAGPNTEAFF.

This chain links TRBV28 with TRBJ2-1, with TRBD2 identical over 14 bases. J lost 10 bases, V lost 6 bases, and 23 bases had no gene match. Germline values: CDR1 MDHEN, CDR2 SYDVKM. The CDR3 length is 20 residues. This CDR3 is CASRTPTETGTSGRAEEQFF. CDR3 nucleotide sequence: TGTGCCAGCAGAACCCCGACCGAAACCGGGACTAGCGGGAGAGCCGAGGAGCAGTTCTTC.

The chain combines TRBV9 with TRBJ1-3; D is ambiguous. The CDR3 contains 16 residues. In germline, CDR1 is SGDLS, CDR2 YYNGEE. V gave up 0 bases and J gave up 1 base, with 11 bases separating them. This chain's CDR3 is CASSVGLMGSGNTIYF. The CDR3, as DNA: TGTGCCAGCAGCGTAGGTTTGATGGGGTCTGGAAACACCATATATTTT.

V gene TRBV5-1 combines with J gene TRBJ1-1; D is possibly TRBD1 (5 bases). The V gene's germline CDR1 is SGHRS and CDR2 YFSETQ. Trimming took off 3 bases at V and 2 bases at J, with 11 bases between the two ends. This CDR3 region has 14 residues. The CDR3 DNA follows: TGCGCCAGCAGCTCAGGGCCAGAAAACACTGAAGCTTTCTTT. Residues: CASSSGPENTEAFF.

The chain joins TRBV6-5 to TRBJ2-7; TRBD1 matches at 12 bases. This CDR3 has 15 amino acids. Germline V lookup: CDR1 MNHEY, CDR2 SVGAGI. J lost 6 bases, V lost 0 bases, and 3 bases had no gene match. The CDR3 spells CASSYSRDRGPEQYF. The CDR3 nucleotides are TGTGCCAGCAGTTACTCCCGGGACAGGGGGCCCGAGCAGTACTTC.

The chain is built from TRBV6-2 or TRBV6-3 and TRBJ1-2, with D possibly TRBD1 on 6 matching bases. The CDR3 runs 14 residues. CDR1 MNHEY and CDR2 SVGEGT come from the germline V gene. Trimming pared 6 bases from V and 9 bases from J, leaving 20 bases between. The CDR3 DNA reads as TGTGCCAGCAGCACAGGGACCTTCGTGATGAGCTACACCTTC. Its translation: CASSTGTFVMSYTF.